This T cell receptor (beta chain) was found in a study of blood T cells in healthy people across ages. Across the study: Template switching recovered approximately one barcoded beta molecule for every two T cells.

Each sample provided at least 6 micrograms of extracted total RNA. This clonotype has ten or more counts. Together with a sample-barcoded 5' primer, a J-beta primer mix was included in a second PCR lasting about 6 to 11 cycles. The authors tagged each cDNA molecule using a template-switch adaptor with 12 random nucleotides. TCRdb fed the 5' RACE reads into MiXCR, producing one record per CDR3 protein. The table includes about 1.6 million distinct CDR3 sequences, about 31% detected once. Germline CDR1 SGHTA, CDR2 FQGTGA. V shed 5 bases, J shed 2 bases, and the junction held 10 bases outside the gene matches. This CDR3 spans 16 amino acids.

The sequence was collected from a woman in her 30s in good health. Sequenced input: blood. V and J are TRBV7-3 and TRBJ2-3; 7 nucleotides align to TRBD2. CDR3 bases: TGTGCCAGCAGCCCATTAGCGGGCGGGATCACAGATACGCAGTATTTT. Translating gives CASSPLAGGITDTQYF.